This passage covers 26 T cell receptor beta chains from one sample sequenced in a study of human T cells and chemical hapten exposure. Time point indicated: patch test 3, about 24 weeks after DPC sensitization. Described treatment: therapeutic diphenylcyclopropenone sensitization with weekly scalp DPC. TCRdb redid the calling of the RACE reads with MiXCR, one entry per CDR3 protein. The table records about 97,000 distinct CDR3 sequences, 27% of them present only once. This material consisted of whole blood, taken in connection with sensitization to the hapten diphenylcyclopropenone (DPC). The receptors were gathered from a man in his forties with alopecia areata. Some clones in this sample may be carry-over from other donors' samples.

This clonotype came up many times. This chain joins TRBV7-8 and TRBJ2-3; 10 bases are shared with TRBD2. Losses at the gene ends were 3 bases for V and 3 bases for J; bases not matched to a gene: 3. Germline CDR1 reads SGHVS; CDR2 reads FQNEAQ. This CDR3 is built from 15 residues. CDR3 protein: CASSLSSGRTDTQYF. CDR3 nucleotides: TGTGCCAGCAGCTTGTCTAGCGGGAGAACAGATACGCAGTATTTT.

This clonotype was observed a few times. The chain combines TRBV5-1 with TRBJ2-6; TRBD2 is a possible D gene (5 bases). Trimming pared 1 base from V and 0 bases from J, leaving 8 bases between. Germline values: CDR1 SGHRS, CDR2 YFSETQ. This CDR3 contains 16 residues. CDR3 nucleotides: TGCGCCAGCAGCTTGTTGAGGGACTCTGGGGCCAACGTCCTGACTTTC. It is translated as CASSLLRDSGANVLTF.

V gene TRBV4-2 combines with J gene TRBJ2-6; tentative D call: TRBD2 (6 bases). This CDR3 spans 18 amino acids. The germline V and J ends were trimmed by 0 bases and 0 bases, with 12 bases remaining between them. Germline V gene lookup returns CDR1 LGHNA and CDR2 YNFKEQ. CDR3 in amino acids: CASSQETGVSSGANVLTF. The CDR3 DNA reads as TGTGCCAGCAGCCAAGAGACGGGAGTGAGCTCTGGGGCCAACGTCCTGACTTTC.

The genes are TRBV7-6 and TRBJ2-3; TRBD2 matches 8 bases. The CDR3 contains 17 residues. From germline, CDR1 is SGHVS and CDR2 FNYEAQ. V shed 1 base, J shed 5 bases, and the junction held 11 bases outside the gene matches. Here the CDR3 DNA reads TGTGCCAGCAGCTTAGGGGTTACTAGCGGTCCCGGAGATACGCAGTATTTT. Amino acid sequence: CASSLGVTSGPGDTQYF.

The table lists this clonotype with a few counts. The V gene is TRBV25-1, the J gene TRBJ2-7; D remains unclear. The germline V gene encodes CDR1 MGHDK and CDR2 SYGVNS. With 10 bases removed from V and 0 bases from J, the gap between germline ends came to 10 bases. This CDR3 contains 12 residues. The DNA of the CDR3 is TGTGCCACTCGTCAGCTCTCCTACGAGCAGTACTTC. Its translation: CATRQLSYEQYF.

This clonotype was counted a few times. The chain recombines TRBV6-6 with TRBJ2-1; 8 nucleotides align to TRBD2. Germline CDR1 MNHNY, CDR2 SVGAGI (reference sequence). V shed 5 bases, J shed 2 bases, and the junction held 11 bases outside the gene matches. CDR3 length equals 17 residues. In DNA, the CDR3 is TGTGCCAGCAGTCCCCCCCCCGGGAGGGTCCCCTACAATGAGCAGTTCTTC. As protein: CASSPPPGRVPYNEQFF.

J is TRBJ1-1 and V is TRBV6-1; tentative D call: TRBD1 (5 bases). V was trimmed by 6 bases and J by 1 base, leaving 15 bases between them. There are 15 residues in the CDR3. Per the germline V gene, CDR1 is MNHNS and CDR2 is SASEGT. CDR3 protein: CASSSRQLGNTEAFF. DNA for the CDR3: TGTGCCAGCAGCAGTAGACAGCTCGGGAACACTGAAGCTTTCTTT.

This clonotype occurred once. The chain uses TRBV5-6 and TRBJ1-3; 7 bases are shared with TRBD1. V was clipped by 3 bases and J by 7 bases; unmatched bases: 7. CDR1 and CDR2 (germline): SGHDT, YYEEEE. The CDR3 is 14 amino acids. DNA for the CDR3: TGTGCCAGCAGCTGGACAGGTCCCTCGAACACCATATATTTT. It specifies CASSWTGPSNTIYF.

This clonotype was observed a handful of times. The rearrangement joins TRBV12-3 or TRBV12-4 to TRBJ2-7; 9 nucleotides match TRBD1. The CDR3 is 16 residues long. J lost 5 bases, V lost 5 bases, and 13 bases had no gene match. This CDR3 reads CASSPGPGQGCDEQYF. DNA of the CDR3: TGTGCCAGCAGTCCAGGACCGGGACAGGGTTGCGACGAGCAGTACTTC.

The chain combines TRBV6-5 with TRBJ2-6, with a tentative D call TRBD2 (5 bases). The CDR3 spans 15 residues. From germline, CDR1 is MNHEY and CDR2 SVGAGI. The germline V and J ends were trimmed by 2 bases and 2 bases, with 7 bases remaining between them. CDR3 protein: CASSYGAAGANVLTF. The DNA for the CDR3 is TGTGCCAGCAGTTACGGAGCGGCTGGGGCCAACGTCCTGACTTTC.

This chain links TRBV29-1 with TRBJ2-3, with TRBD1 as a possible D gene (6 bases). With 8 bases removed from V and 4 bases from J, the gap between germline ends came to 10 bases. CDR1 is SQVTM and CDR2 is ANQGSEA in the germline V gene. CDR3 length equals 11 residues. The CDR3 here is CSNRVADTQYF. In DNA, the CDR3 is TGCAGCAACAGGGTCGCAGATACGCAGTATTTT.

V gene TRBV12-3 or TRBV12-4 combines with J gene TRBJ2-1; 10 bases are a match to TRBD2. The CDR3 is made up of 17 amino acids. J gave up 3 bases and V 3 bases, and 8 bases lay outside the gene matches. CDR3 DNA sequence: TGTGCCAGCAGTTTGGAGAGCGGGAGGGAAATCTACAATGAGCAGTTCTTC. Residues: CASSLESGREIYNEQFF.

This clonotype was observed a few times. This chain uses TRBV12-3 or TRBV12-4 with TRBJ2-7; D tentatively reads TRBD1 or TRBD2 (5 bases each). This CDR3 spans 18 amino acids. V was trimmed by 6 bases and J by 2 bases, leaving 26 bases between them. The CDR3 nucleotides are TGTGCCAGCAGCCCCCTCGGCCAAGGGGAGACGGATCCCTACGAGCAGTACTTC. This codes for CASSPLGQGETDPYEQYF.

This clonotype was detected ten times or more. The V gene is TRBV7-9, the J gene TRBJ2-3; 9 positions agree with TRBD1. Germline CDR1 reads SEHNR; CDR2 reads FQNEAQ (reference sequence). CDR3 size: 18 residues. The V gene end was trimmed by 5 bases and the J gene end by 2 bases; junction bases not matched to a gene: 14. CDR3 coding DNA: TGTGCCAGCAGCACACCCCCGGGGGACAGGGATTACACAGATACGCAGTATTTT. Its translation is CASSTPPGDRDYTDTQYF. Using reference TRBV7-9 and TRBJ2-3 for the parts outside the CDR3, the full variable domain is DTGVSQNPRHKITKRGQNVTFRCDPISEHNRLYWYRQTLGQGPEFLTYFQNEAQLEKSRLLSDRFSAERPKGSFSTLEIQRTEQGDSAMYLCASSTPPGDRDYTDTQYFGPGTRLTVL.

This clonotype was recorded a few times. The chain carries TRBV11-2 and TRBJ2-6; no clear D. Germline V gives CDR1 SGHAT, CDR2 FQNNGV. Trimming cost V 2 bases and J 2 bases, with 13 bases left between them. This CDR3 is 17 amino acids long. CDR3 bases: TGTGCCAGCAGCTTAAGGTCCGGGTCCACTGGGGCCAACGTCCTGACTTTC. As protein: CASSLRSGSTGANVLTF. Together with reference TRBV11-2 and TRBJ2-6, the CDR3 gives the full variable domain: EAGVAQSPRYKIIEKRQSVAFWCNPISGHATLYWYQQILGQGPKLLIQFQNNGVVDDSQLPKDRFSAERLKGVDSTLKIQPAKLEDSAVYLCASSLRSGSTGANVLTFGAGSRLTVL.

The chain recombines TRBV2 with TRBJ1-2, with unresolved D. The germline V gene encodes CDR1 SNHLY and CDR2 FYNNEI. V lost 7 bases and J lost 0, with 6 bases in between. The CDR3 spans 12 residues. The CDR3 DNA reads TGTGCCAGCAAGGGCCCTAACTATGGCTACACCTTC. Its protein product is CASKGPNYGYTF. The variable domain in full, with the rest retrieved from reference TRBV2 and TRBJ1-2, is EPEVTQTPSHQVTQMGQEVILRCVPISNHLYFYWYRQILGQKVEFLVSFYNNEISEKSEIFDDQFSVERPDGSNFTLKIRSTKLEDSAMYFCASKGPNYGYTFGSGTRLTVV.

The table lists this clonotype with a few counts. The genes are TRBV7-3 and TRBJ2-1, with TRBD2 identical over 9 bases. The CDR3 extends over 15 amino acids. The V gene's germline CDR1 is SGHTA and CDR2 FQGTGA. Trimming took 5 bases from V and 3 from J; bases not matched to a gene: 5. This CDR3 is CASSRNSGSYNEQFF. The CDR3 coding sequence is TGTGCCAGCAGCCGAAATAGCGGGAGCTACAATGAGCAGTTCTTC.

The V gene is TRBV12-3 or TRBV12-4, the J gene TRBJ1-5; TRBD1 agrees at 9 bases. The CDR3 contains 17 residues. The V and J ends lost 4 bases and 0 bases, in that order; junction bases with no gene match: 7. The CDR3 DNA reads as TGTGCCAGCAGTTCCGGGACAGGGCTATATAGCAATCAGCCCCAGCATTTT. Protein sequence: CASSSGTGLYSNQPQHF.

The V call is TRBV6-6, the J call TRBJ1-1; 7 bases are a match to TRBD1. Trimming took 8 bases from V and 0 from J; bases not matched to a gene: 15. The germline CDR1 and CDR2 sequences are MNHNY and SVGAGI (reference sequence). The length of the CDR3 is 17 residues. The CDR3 nucleotides are TGTGCCAGCCTTACCGGTCGGGGACAGCTCATGAACACTGAAGCTTTCTTT. This gives the protein CASLTGRGQLMNTEAFF.

The gene calls are TRBV7-9 and TRBJ2-5, with TRBD2 as a possible D gene (7 bases). Trimming stripped 2 bases from V and 6 bases from J, with 22 bases between. Germline lookup yields CDR1 SEHNR and CDR2 FQNEAQ (reference sequence). The CDR3 covers 17 residues. The CDR3 DNA sequence: TGTGCCAGCAGCTTATACGGGGGGCAGGGTCTCCTTCAGACCCAGTACTTC. This sequence encodes CASSLYGGQGLLQTQYF.

This clonotype was seen repeatedly, ten times or more. The chain uses TRBV18 and TRBJ2-2, with a possible D match to TRBD2 (5 bases). Between the trimmed V and J ends, which lost 4 bases and 2 bases, there was a span of 8 bases. This CDR3 comprises 14 residues. The germline CDR1 and CDR2 sequences are KGHSH and LQKENI. CDR3 sequence: CASSLGSNTGELFF. CDR3 in DNA: TGTGCCAGCTCACTAGGGAGCAACACCGGGGAGCTGTTTTTT.

Many counts were recorded for this clonotype. The V gene is TRBV28, the J gene TRBJ1-2; 8 nucleotides match TRBD1. V lost 4 bases to trimming and J lost 3 bases; unmatched junction nucleotides: 7. The CDR3 length is 15 residues. The V gene's germline CDR1 is MDHEN and CDR2 SYDVKM. CDR3 nucleotide sequence: TGTGCCAGCAGTTCTGTCGGACAGGGCGACTATGGCTACACCTTC. The encoded protein is CASSSVGQGDYGYTF.

This chain links TRBV10-3 with TRBJ2-1; 10 bases map to TRBD1. The trim removed 6 bases at V and 5 bases at J, leaving 13 bases unmatched. Germline CDR1 and CDR2: ENHRY and SYGVKD. The CDR3 consists of 17 residues. The CDR3 sequence is CAIREWEDRGLDNEQFF. CDR3 nucleotide sequence: TGTGCCATCAGGGAATGGGAAGACAGGGGGCTAGACAATGAGCAGTTCTTC.

As DNA, the CDR3 is TGTGCCAGCAGTTTCCCGGGACAGGGGTATCAGCCCCAGCATTTT. Protein sequence: CASSFPGQGYQPQHF. The genes are TRBV28 and TRBJ1-5, with 10 bases lining up with TRBD1. There are 15 residues in the CDR3. The germline V gene has CDR1 MDHEN and CDR2 SYDVKM. V lost 3 bases, J lost 5 bases, and 4 bases stayed unmatched. Variable domain in full (rest from reference TRBV28 and TRBJ1-5): DVKVTQSSRYLVKRTGEKVFLECVQDMDHENMFWYRQDPGLGLRLIYFSYDVKMKEKGDIPEGYSVSREKKERFSLILESASTNQTSMYLCASSFPGQGYQPQHFGDGTRLSIL.

This clonotype was observed a few times. The rearrangement uses TRBV20-1 and TRBJ2-7, with D unclear. CDR1 and CDR2 (germline): DFQATT, SNEGSKA (reference sequence). Trimming removed 3 bases at V and 4 bases at J, with 7 bases between. CDR3 length: 11 amino acids. The CDR3 DNA sequence: TGCAGTGCTAGGTTGGGGTACGAGCAGTACTTC. Translation: CSARLGYEQYF.

The chain joins TRBV6-2 or TRBV6-3 to TRBJ2-5; D is possibly TRBD2 (9 bases). The germline V gene has CDR1 MNHEY and CDR2 SVGEGT. The CDR3 loop spans 17 amino acids. V was trimmed by 5 bases and J by 3 bases, leaving 22 bases between them. The CDR3 loop is CASSPPLLAGQEETQYF. DNA of the CDR3: TGTGCCAGCAGTCCACCGTTGCTAGCGGGACAGGAAGAGACCCAGTACTTC.